The source of this T cell receptor (beta chain) is a study of blood T cell repertoires in COVID-19. Study-level information: Acute-phase and convalescent COVID-19 samples originated in the United States, Italy and Spain.

The length of the CDR3 is 15 residues. The germline V gene has CDR1 SGHVS and CDR2 FNYEAQ. J gave up 7 bases and V 5 bases, and 9 bases lay outside the gene matches. The study recruited people aged roughly 18 to 95 years across 20 to 30 US areas. In assigning cohorts, the study relied on participant-reported clinical history. Clones were read by immunoSEQ multiplex PCR, and TCRdb kept only the in-frame ones, dropping some. The sample includes about 270,000 clones, over 75% seen only once; the top ten take 1%. This TCR came from a woman in her 30s who had recovered from COVID-19. J is TRBJ1-4 and V is TRBV7-6; the match to TRBD1 covers 8 bases. The sample was PBMCs or T cells enriched from blood (not recorded which). This chain's CDR3 is CASSAHRGSSEKLFF. CDR3 sequence (DNA): TGTGCCAGCAGCGCCCACAGGGGGAGTAGTGAAAAACTGTTTTTT.